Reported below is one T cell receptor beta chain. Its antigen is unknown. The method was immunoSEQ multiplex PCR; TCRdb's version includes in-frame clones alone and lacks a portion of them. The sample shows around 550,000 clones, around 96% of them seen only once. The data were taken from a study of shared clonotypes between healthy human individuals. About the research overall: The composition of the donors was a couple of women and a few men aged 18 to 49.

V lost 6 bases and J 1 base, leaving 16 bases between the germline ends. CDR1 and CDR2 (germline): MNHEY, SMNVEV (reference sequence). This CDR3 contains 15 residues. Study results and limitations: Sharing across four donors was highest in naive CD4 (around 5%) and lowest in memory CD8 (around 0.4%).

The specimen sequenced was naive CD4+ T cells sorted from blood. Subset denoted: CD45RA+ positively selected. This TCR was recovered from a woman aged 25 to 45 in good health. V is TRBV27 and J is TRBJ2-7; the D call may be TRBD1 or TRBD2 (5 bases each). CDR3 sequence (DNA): TGTGCCAGCAGCCCTGCTAGGGGACCGTCCTACGAGCAGTACTTC. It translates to CASSPARGPSYEQYF.